A single sample gave rise to the 2 T cell receptor beta chains below, sequenced in a study of T cell responses to AZD1222 COVID-19 vaccine. This table comes from immunoSEQ multiplex PCR, and its TCRdb copy is limited to in-frame clones, with some not included. The table records just over 150,000 clones, more than 90% of them present only once. Sequences were derived from peripheral blood, sampled 28 days after the second AZD1222 dose. These receptors were taken from an adult who received the AZD1222 COVID-19 vaccine.

DNA for the CDR3: TGTGCCACCAGTGGTCGGGACAGGGGGTCAGATACGCAGTATTTT. Its protein product is CATSGRDRGSDTQYF. V gene TRBV24-1 combines with J gene TRBJ2-3; 11 positions agree with TRBD1. The CDR3 length is 15 residues. Germline V gene data show CDR1 as KGHDR and CDR2 as SFDVKD. The V and J ends lost 5 bases and 4 bases, in that order; junction bases with no gene match: 4.

This clone appeared a few times. The CDR3 sequence is CASSLLGGEREQYF. CDR3 DNA: TGTGCCAGCAGCTTACTAGGAGGGGAACGCGAGCAGTACTTC. The chain joins TRBV7-2 to TRBJ2-7, with D perhaps TRBD2 (6 bases). Germline V gives CDR1 SGHTA, CDR2 FQGNSA. The CDR3 has 14 amino acids. With 2 bases removed from V and 6 bases from J, the gap between germline ends came to 14 bases. Complete variable domain (other parts from reference TRBV7-2 and TRBJ2-7): GAGVSQSPSNKVTEKGKDVELRCDPISGHTALYWYRQSLGQGLEFLIYFQGNSAPDKSGLPSDRFSAERTGGSVSTLTIQRTQQEDSAVYLCASSLLGGEREQYFGPGTRLTVT.